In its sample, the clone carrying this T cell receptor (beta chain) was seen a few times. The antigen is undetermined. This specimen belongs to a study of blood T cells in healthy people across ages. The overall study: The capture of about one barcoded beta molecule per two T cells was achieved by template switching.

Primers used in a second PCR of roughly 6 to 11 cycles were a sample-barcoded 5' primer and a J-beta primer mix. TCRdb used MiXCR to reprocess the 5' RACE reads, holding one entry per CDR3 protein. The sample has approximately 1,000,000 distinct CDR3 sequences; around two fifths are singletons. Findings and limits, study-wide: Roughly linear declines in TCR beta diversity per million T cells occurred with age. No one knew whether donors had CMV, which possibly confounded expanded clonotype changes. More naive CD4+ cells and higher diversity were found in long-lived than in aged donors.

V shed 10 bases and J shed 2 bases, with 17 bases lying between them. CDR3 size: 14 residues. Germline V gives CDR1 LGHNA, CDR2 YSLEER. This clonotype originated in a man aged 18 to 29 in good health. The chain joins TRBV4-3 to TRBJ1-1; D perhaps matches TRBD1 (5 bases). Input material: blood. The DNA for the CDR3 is TGCGCCACCTCCCAGGGACGGGGAAACACTGAAGCTTTCTTT. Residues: CATSQGRGNTEAFF.